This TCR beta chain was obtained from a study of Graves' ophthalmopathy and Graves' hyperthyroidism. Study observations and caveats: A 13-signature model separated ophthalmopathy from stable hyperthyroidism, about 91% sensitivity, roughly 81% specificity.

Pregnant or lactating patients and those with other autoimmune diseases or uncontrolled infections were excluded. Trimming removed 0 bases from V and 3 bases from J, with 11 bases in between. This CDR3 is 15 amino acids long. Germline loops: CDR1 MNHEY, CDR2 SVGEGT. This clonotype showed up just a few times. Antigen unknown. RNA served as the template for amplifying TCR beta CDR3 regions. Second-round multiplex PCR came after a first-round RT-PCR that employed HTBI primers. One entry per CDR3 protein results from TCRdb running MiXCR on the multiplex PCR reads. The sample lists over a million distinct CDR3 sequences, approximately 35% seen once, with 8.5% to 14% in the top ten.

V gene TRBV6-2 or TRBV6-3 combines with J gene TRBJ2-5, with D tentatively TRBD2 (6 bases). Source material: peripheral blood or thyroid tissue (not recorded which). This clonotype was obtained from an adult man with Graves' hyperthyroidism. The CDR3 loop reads CASSYSSAGKETQYF. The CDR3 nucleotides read TGTGCCAGCAGTTACTCTTCGGCGGGAAAAGAGACCCAGTACTTC.